The TCR beta chain described here comes from a study of shared clonotypes between healthy human individuals. The repertoire was sequenced with immunoSEQ multiplex PCR; TCRdb's copy has only in-frame clones and lacks some. The sample comprises about 1 million clones, 70% to 80% of which are singletons, and approximately 1.5% rests with the top ten. This clone came up many times. The clonotype was recovered from a man aged 18 to 30 in good health. The sequencing sample was made of memory CD4+ T cells sorted from blood. Subset described: CD45RA-negative fraction.

The CDR3 is CASSPDRAQQETQYF. Written as DNA, the CDR3 is TGTGCCAGCAGTCCCGACAGGGCTCAACAAGAGACCCAGTACTTC. The chain links TRBV2 to TRBJ2-5; 7 nucleotides align to TRBD1. The trim removed 5 bases at V and 2 bases at J, leaving 8 bases unmatched. This CDR3 has 15 amino acids. The germline CDR1 and CDR2 sequences are SNHLY and FYNNEI.